This T cell receptor (beta chain) was recovered during a study of tumor-infiltrating lymphocytes in oesophageal squamous cell carcinoma (dated by TCRdb to the mid-2010s). This clonotype turned up a few times. What antigen it recognizes has not been identified. Qualities for individual bases were not recorded, and no much larger clone is one base off. Its CDR3 holds 13 amino acids, cysteine through phenylalanine. The CDR3 DNA has 39 bases and is translated from base 1. V drops 6 bases and J drops 0 bases, leaving 7 bases in between. In the germline V gene (reference sequence), CDR1 corresponds to LNHDA and CDR2 to SQIVND. Libraries were built with PCR. Instrument on record: Illumina HiSeq 2000. TCRdb's own reprocessing of the public reads used fastp at Q25 and MiXCR and kept productive beta chains. A single entry per CDR3 protein holds the most common genes and DNA from its merged rows. Recorded for this sample are about 15,000 distinct CDR3 sequences; around half of them occurred a single time. The ten largest clones represent about 38% of the sample.

Sequencing input: esophageal tumor tissue. The receptor comes from a female donor with esophageal squamous cell carcinoma. The sequence is built from TRBV19 and TRBJ2-3; no D segment can be confidently identified. The CDR3: CASRATSTDTQYF. The nucleotide sequence reads TGTGCCAGTAGGGCTACTAGCACAGATACGCAGTATTTT.